The 11 T cell receptor beta chains in this list originate from one sample, sequenced in a study of cytomegalovirus exposure and HLA in healthy donors (dated by TCRdb to 2016 to 2017). The method behind the library was the immunoSEQ multiplex PCR assay. For the multiplex PCR, a mixture combining 60 forward primers for TCR Vbeta segments and 13 reverse primers for TCR Jbeta segments was used. TCRdb obtained this table from immuneACCESS and retained in-frame rearrangements with V and J assigned. These tables miss some clones; where compared with another copy, unresolved V genes account for less than half of the shortfall, and the remainder is unexplained. Present in this sample are 120,000 to 150,000 clones, more than 60% of which were seen just once. The ten largest clones capture approximately 8.3% of the sample. The sequenced material came from PBMCs. The origin of the receptors is a woman between 50 and 59 years old in good health and CMV-seropositive.

This clone was detected once. The chain couples TRBV7-3 to TRBJ2-1; perhaps TRBD2 as D (6 bases). Trimming shortened V by 5 bases and J by 8 bases, and 13 bases separated the two germline ends. The V gene's germline CDR1 is SGHTA and CDR2 FQGTGA. The CDR3 loop spans 13 amino acids. CDR3 amino acids: CASSLGRGDEQFF. The DNA of the CDR3 is TGTGCCAGCAGCCTAGGGCGGGGCGATGAGCAGTTCTTC. Using reference TRBV7-3 and TRBJ2-1 for the parts outside the CDR3, the full variable domain is GAGVSQTPSNKVTEKGKYVELRCDPISGHTALYWYRQSLGQGPEFLIYFQGTGAADDSGLPNDRFFAVRPEGSVSTLKIQRTERGDSAVYLCASSLGRGDEQFFGPGTRLTVL.

The gene calls are TRBV7-2 and TRBJ2-2, with D perhaps matching TRBD2 (5 bases). This CDR3 spans 16 amino acids. Trimming removed 4 bases at V and 0 bases at J, with 12 bases between. The germline CDR1 and CDR2 sequences are SGHTA and FQGNSA. The CDR3, as DNA: TGTGCCAGCAGCTCACGCCCGGGGACGAACACCGGGGAGCTGTTTTTT. It is translated as CASSSRPGTNTGELFF.

On this clone: A junction boundary mismatches the germline segment, possibly from a read error. This sequence joins TRBV7-7 and TRBJ2-1; D perhaps matches TRBD1 (6 bases). This CDR3 has 13 residues. The germline V gene encodes CDR1 SSHAT and CDR2 FNYEAQ (reference sequence). The CDR3 reads CASSPALGGEQFF. The CDR3 DNA is TGTGCTAGCAGCCCAGCCCTAGGGGGTGAGCAGTTCTTC.

There are a few counts of this clone. The CDR3 region is CASSGTSNEQFF. For the CDR3, the DNA is TGTGCCAGCAGTGGGACTAGCAATGAGCAGTTCTTC. The chain has TRBV2 and TRBJ2-1; the match to TRBD2 covers 7 bases. Germline assignment: CDR1 SNHLY and CDR2 FYNNEI. This CDR3 contains 12 residues. V dropped 4 bases and J dropped 6; count of bases not matched to a gene: 0.

The rearrangement links TRBV7-3 to TRBJ2-2, with D unclear. This CDR3 is 12 amino acids long. The V gene lost 4 bases and the J gene lost 2 bases, with 2 bases spanning the gap. In germline, CDR1 is SGHTA, CDR2 FQGTGA. The CDR3: CASSSNTGELFF. The CDR3 DNA reads as TGTGCCAGCAGCTCAAACACCGGGGAGCTGTTTTTT.

This sequence joins TRBV11-2 and TRBJ2-7; a weak D match, TRBD2 (6 bases). Trimming shortened V by 5 bases and J by 3 bases, and 14 bases separated the two germline ends. This CDR3 spans 14 amino acids. In germline, CDR1 is SGHAT, CDR2 FQNNGV. CDR3 sequence (DNA): TGTGCCAGCAGCGGTCTTAGCGGCCGCTACGAGCAGTACTTC. This encodes CASSGLSGRYEQYF.

The chain uses TRBV30 and TRBJ2-2; D is perhaps TRBD1 (5 bases). In germline, CDR1 is GTSNPN, CDR2 SVGIG (reference sequence). The ends were cut back, 3 bases at V and 0 bases at J, with 17 bases in the middle. This CDR3 is 17 amino acids long. CDR3 nucleotides: TGTGCCTGGAGGGGCGGCGGTGGGGCGTCGAACACCGGGGAGCTGTTTTTT. Its translation: CAWRGGGGASNTGELFF. The full variable domain, rest sourced from reference TRBV30 and TRBJ2-2, is SQTIHQWPATLVQPVGSPLSLECTVEGTSNPNLYWYRQAAGRGLQLLFYSVGIGQISSEVPQNLSASRPQDRQFILSSKKLLLSDSGFYLCAWRGGGGASNTGELFFGEGSRLTVL.

This clone was counted a single time. V gene TRBV2 combines with J gene TRBJ2-3; 14 bases are shared with TRBD2. The V gene end was trimmed by 6 bases and the J gene end by 1 base; junction bases not matched to a gene: 6. Germline V gene lookup returns CDR1 SNHLY and CDR2 FYNNEI. This CDR3 has 17 residues. CDR3 nucleotides: TGTGCCAGCAGAGCGGGACTAGCGGGGGCCCGCACAGATACGCAGTATTTT. Amino acids: CASRAGLAGARTDTQYF.

This clone was counted a single time. The rearrangement links TRBV11-1 to TRBJ2-7, with 7 nucleotides matching TRBD2. Trimming at V came to 5 bases and at J to 4 bases, leaving 11 bases not matched to a gene. Looked up from germline, CDR1 is SGHAT and CDR2 is FQDESV (reference sequence). CDR3 size: 15 residues. CDR3 coding DNA: TGTGCCAGCAGCGCCAGTCGACTAGCACCTTACGAGCAGTACTTC. As protein: CASSASRLAPYEQYF.

The chain links TRBV11-2 to TRBJ2-7; 7 nucleotides agree with TRBD1. The V and J ends lost 4 bases and 5 bases, in that order; junction bases with no gene match: 8. The CDR3 runs 14 residues. The germline V gene encodes CDR1 SGHAT and CDR2 FQNNGV. CDR3 residues: CASSSRQGVDEQYF. The CDR3 coding sequence is TGTGCCAGCAGCTCCCGACAGGGCGTGGACGAGCAGTACTTC. Looking up the rest from reference TRBV11-2 and TRBJ2-7 gives the full variable domain: EAGVAQSPRYKIIEKRQSVAFWCNPISGHATLYWYQQILGQGPKLLIQFQNNGVVDDSQLPKDRFSAERLKGVDSTLKIQPAKLEDSAVYLCASSSRQGVDEQYFGPGTRLTVT.

The V and J genes are TRBV19 and TRBJ2-5; 10 bases align to TRBD2. Germline V CDR1 and CDR2: LNHDA, SQIVND (reference sequence). The CDR3 is 17 residues long. Trimming took 8 bases from V and 5 from J; bases not matched to a gene: 17. CDR3 coding DNA: TGTGCCAGTCAACACCCTCCGGTTGGACTAGCGGTCGAGACCCAGTACTTC. This codes for CASQHPPVGLAVETQYF.